Presented here are 22 T cell receptor beta chains from one specimen sequenced in a study of cytomegalovirus exposure and HLA in healthy donors. Primers: 60 Vbeta forward and 13 Jbeta reverse. The repertoire was sequenced with immunoSEQ multiplex PCR; TCRdb's copy has only in-frame clones and lacks some. The sample includes under 150,000 clones, under 10% of them seen just once. The sample taken for sequencing was PBMCs. These TCRs come from a woman in her thirties or forties in good health and CMV-seropositive.

This chain links TRBV7-7 with TRBJ2-7; TRBD1 matches at 7 bases. Germline lookup yields CDR1 SSHAT and CDR2 FNYEAQ (reference sequence). The CDR3 has 14 residues. V trimming: 4 bases; J trimming: 3 bases; junction bases outside the gene matches: 6. In DNA, the CDR3 is TGTGCCAGCAGCTCGAACCGGGACAGCTACGAGCAGTACTTC. It encodes CASSSNRDSYEQYF.

This clone was counted a few times. The genes are TRBV6-1 and TRBJ1-5; 7 nucleotides agree with TRBD1. The trim removed 1 base at V and 9 bases at J, leaving 6 bases unmatched. Germline CDR1 is MNHNS and CDR2 is SASEGT. The CDR3 sequence is 14 residues long. CDR3 loop: CASSEGDRDRPQHF. The CDR3 DNA is TGTGCCAGCAGTGAAGGAGACAGGGATAGGCCCCAGCATTTT.

CDR3 in DNA: TGTGCCAGCAGTGGCGTAGCGGGGGCGGCCTTCGGTGAGCAGTTCTTC. The encoded protein is CASSGVAGAAFGEQFF. V gene TRBV6-6 combines with J gene TRBJ2-1, with 9 nucleotides matching TRBD2. V lost 5 bases and J lost 9; bases outside the gene matches: 14. The CDR3 spans 16 residues. Germline V gene lookup returns CDR1 MNHNY and CDR2 SVGAGI (reference sequence).

The V and J genes are TRBV10-3 and TRBJ2-5; TRBD2 might be the D (5 bases). This CDR3 region has 14 residues. Per germline, CDR1 ENHRY and CDR2 SYGVKD. V lost 3 bases, J lost 9 bases, and 17 bases lay in between. CDR3 sequence (DNA): TGTGCCATCAGTGAAAGTGTAGAGGGCGGGTCCCAGTACTTC. This translates into CAISESVEGGSQYF.

The chain carries TRBV7-7 and TRBJ2-2, with 9 bases fitting TRBD2. There are 18 residues in the CDR3. CDR1 and CDR2 from the germline V gene are SSHAT and FNYEAQ (reference sequence). Unmatched junction bases numbered 13, after V lost 1 base and J lost 7 bases. The CDR3 reads CASSLDNSGGLKGGELFF. The CDR3 nucleotides read TGTGCCAGCAGCTTAGACAATAGCGGGGGCCTGAAGGGCGGGGAGCTGTTTTTT.

V usage is TRBV7-8 and J usage is TRBJ1-5; unclear D gene. Germline V lookup: CDR1 SGHVS, CDR2 FQNEAQ. V dropped 1 base and J dropped 2 bases, with 9 bases sitting between them. This CDR3 has 15 residues. The CDR3 region has the DNA TGTGCCAGCAGCTTAGTAGTAGCGGGCAATCAGCCCCAGCATTTT. Its translation: CASSLVVAGNQPQHF.

CDR3 nucleotide sequence: TGTGCCAGCAGCTGGGGACTAGCGGGGCACTACGAGCAGTACTTC. It translates to CASSWGLAGHYEQYF. The V and J genes are TRBV7-2 and TRBJ2-7, with 13 bases that match TRBD2. CDR1 SGHTA and CDR2 FQGNSA come from the germline V gene. The CDR3 covers 15 residues. Trimming removed 4 bases from V and 3 bases from J; junction bases left unmatched: 3.

The chain recombines TRBV7-9 with TRBJ2-1; 7 bases match TRBD2. The germline V gene has CDR1 SEHNR and CDR2 FQNEAQ (reference sequence). Trimming at V came to 3 bases and at J to 0 bases, leaving 2 bases not matched to a gene. This CDR3 contains 15 residues. CDR3 loop: CASSFPSGSYNEQFF. As DNA, the CDR3 is TGTGCCAGCAGCTTCCCTAGCGGCTCCTACAATGAGCAGTTCTTC.

There are a few counts of this clone. V usage is TRBV2 and J usage is TRBJ2-7; D ambiguous. Per germline, CDR1 SNHLY and CDR2 FYNNEI. V was trimmed by 10 bases and J by 12 bases, leaving 19 bases between them. The CDR3 extends over 11 amino acids. CDR3 in amino acids: CATTRVSYPYF. The CDR3 DNA reads as TGTGCCACCACCCGGGTTTCTTATCCGTACTTC.

The chain recombines TRBV18 with TRBJ1-1; 9 positions agree with TRBD1. J was trimmed by 1 base and V by 3 bases; bases with no gene match: 3. The CDR3 has 15 amino acids. Germline loops: CDR1 KGHSH, CDR2 LQKENI. CDR3: CASSPKTGGNTEAFF. CDR3 in DNA: TGTGCCAGCTCACCTAAGACAGGGGGGAACACTGAAGCTTTCTTT.

This clone was detected a few times. V is TRBV7-2 and J is TRBJ1-6; D gene unclear. The V and J ends lost 1 base and 3 bases respectively, with 4 bases between them. CDR1 and CDR2 from the germline V gene are SGHTA and FQGNSA. The CDR3 extends over 14 amino acids. CDR3 nucleotides: TGTGCCAGCAGCTTAGGGCACTATAATTCACCCCTCCACTTT. Amino acids: CASSLGHYNSPLHF.

This clone was counted between two and nine times. The chain employs TRBV6-1 and TRBJ1-5, with TRBD1 identical over 7 bases. Germline CDR1 MNHNS, CDR2 SASEGT. The CDR3 extends over 14 amino acids. Losses at the gene ends were 5 bases for V and 6 bases for J; bases not matched to a gene: 7. This CDR3 reads CASSITGEGQPQHF. The CDR3 DNA reads as TGTGCCAGCAGTATTACAGGGGAAGGTCAGCCCCAGCATTTT.

In its sample, this clone was seen a few times. CDR3 sequence reads: CASKGLAGTGQFF. The DNA of the CDR3 is TGTGCCAGCAAGGGACTAGCGGGAACTGGGCAGTTCTTC. This rearrangement joins TRBV2 to TRBJ2-1, with TRBD2 matching 13 bases. This CDR3 comprises 13 residues. Trimming took 7 bases from V and 12 from J; bases not matched to a gene: 6. Germline CDR1 SNHLY, CDR2 FYNNEI.

About this clone itself: Other DNA sequences of this sample code for an identical CDR3. This sequence joins TRBV2 and TRBJ1-4; TRBD1 agrees at 9 bases. V lost 6 bases and J lost 8; bases outside the gene matches: 1. Germline V CDR1 and CDR2: SNHLY, FYNNEI. This CDR3 is 12 amino acids long. The CDR3 loop is CASSGTGEKLFF. The CDR3 bases are TGTGCCAGCAGCGGGACAGGGGAAAAACTGTTTTTT.

In this sample, this clone turned up a few times. V usage is TRBV5-1 and J usage is TRBJ1-1, with TRBD1 identical over 8 bases. CDR1 and CDR2 (germline): SGHRS, YFSETQ. With 5 bases clipped from V and 6 bases from J, the junction kept 6 bases outside the gene matches. This CDR3 is built from 13 residues. CDR3 sequence reads: CASRRTGSPEAFF. CDR3 sequence (DNA): TGCGCCAGCAGAAGGACAGGGAGCCCTGAAGCTTTCTTT.

The rearrangement joins TRBV4-2 to TRBJ2-7; 7 nucleotides agree with TRBD1. The CDR3 totals 16 residues. Germline V gene data show CDR1 as LGHNA and CDR2 as YNFKEQ. Germline trimming cut 0 bases from V and 2 bases from J; bases unmatched to any gene: 7. This CDR3 is CASSQDQDRSTYEQYF. CDR3 nucleotides: TGTGCCAGCAGCCAAGATCAGGACAGGAGTACCTACGAGCAGTACTTC.

CDR3 residues: CASSADRVRYEQYF. CDR3 in DNA: TGTGCCAGCTCAGCGGACAGGGTACGTTACGAGCAGTACTTC. The chain is built from TRBV18 and TRBJ2-7; TRBD1 matches at 8 bases. V shed 5 bases and J 4 bases; nucleotides not matched to a gene: 7. CDR1 KGHSH and CDR2 LQKENI come from the germline V gene. This CDR3 region has 14 residues.

This clone was seen a few times. The chain recombines TRBV6-1 with TRBJ1-2, with TRBD1 identical over 10 bases. The CDR3 spans 13 residues. With 6 bases clipped from V and 7 bases from J, the junction kept 5 bases outside the gene matches. From germline, CDR1 is MNHNS and CDR2 SASEGT. CDR3 in amino acids: CASRGTGEGGYTF. DNA for the CDR3: TGTGCCAGCAGGGGGACAGGGGAAGGTGGCTACACCTTC.

This clone appeared a few times. The chain has TRBV2 and TRBJ2-5, with TRBD2 matching over 9 bases. In germline, CDR1 is SNHLY, CDR2 FYNNEI. The CDR3 has 14 residues. The trim removed 4 bases at V and 3 bases at J, leaving 3 bases unmatched. The CDR3 sequence is CASSAKRGEETQYF. In nucleotides, the CDR3 is TGTGCCAGCAGTGCGAAGCGGGGGGAAGAGACCCAGTACTTC.

V is TRBV5-1 and J is TRBJ1-4; perhaps TRBD1 as D (5 bases). CDR3 length equals 18 residues. V dropped 0 bases and J dropped 8 bases, with 23 bases sitting between them. Germline loops: CDR1 SGHRS, CDR2 YFSETQ. Here the CDR3 reads CASSLASQASILGEKLFF. The CDR3 region has the DNA TGCGCCAGCAGCTTGGCCTCACAGGCATCGATCTTAGGGGAAAAACTGTTTTTT.

The rearrangement links TRBV5-6 to TRBJ1-1; TRBD1 is a possible D gene (5 bases). Germline V gives CDR1 SGHDT, CDR2 YYEEEE. The germline V and J ends were trimmed by 2 bases and 0 bases, with 14 bases remaining between them. The CDR3 sequence is 16 residues long. CDR3 sequence reads: CASSFGWGGLNTEAFF. In DNA, the CDR3 is TGTGCCAGCAGCTTTGGATGGGGGGGGTTGAACACTGAAGCTTTCTTT. Looking up the rest from reference TRBV5-6 and TRBJ1-1 gives the full variable domain: DAGVTQSPTHLIKTRGQQVTLRCSPKSGHDTVSWYQQALGQGPQFIFQYYEEEERQRGNFPDRFSGHQFPNYSSELNVNALLLGDSALYLCASSFGWGGLNTEAFFGQGTRLTVV.

The chain couples TRBV25-1 to TRBJ2-3, with no clear D. CDR1 is MGHDK and CDR2 is SYGVNS in the germline V gene. Trimming cost V 0 bases and J 5 bases, with 9 bases left between them. The CDR3 has 14 residues. CDR3 loop: CASSEYRPGDTQYF. In nucleotides, the CDR3 is TGTGCCAGCAGTGAATACCGACCGGGAGATACGCAGTATTTT.